Below are 29 T cell receptor beta chains sequenced from a single sample in a study of T cell responses to AZD1222 COVID-19 vaccine. Some clones are missing from TCRdb's copy, which holds only in-frame ones; the method was immunoSEQ multiplex PCR. The sample has 65,000 to 90,000 clones, roughly nine tenths seen once. Here the sequenced sample was peripheral blood, taken 28 days after the second AZD1222 dose. The source of these receptors is an adult who received the AZD1222 COVID-19 vaccine.

The chain couples TRBV18 to TRBJ2-7, with a tentative D call TRBD1 (6 bases). V dropped 3 bases and J dropped 6 bases, with 12 bases sitting between them. This CDR3 has 13 residues. Germline loops: CDR1 KGHSH, CDR2 LQKENI. The CDR3 DNA reads TGTGCCAGCTCACCGAGACAGGCCGGCGAGCAGTACGTC. Protein product: CASSPRQAGEQYV.

This clone was counted a single time. This CDR3 is CASSPRVDSPLHF. The CDR3 DNA follows: TGTGCCAGCAGCCCACGAGTGGATTCACCCCTCCACTTT. The gene calls are TRBV9 and TRBJ1-6; no clear D gene. Looked up from germline, CDR1 is SGDLS and CDR2 is YYNGEE. The CDR3 has 13 amino acids. V dropped 4 bases and J dropped 8 bases, with 10 bases sitting between them.

The gene calls are TRBV5-6 and TRBJ1-2, with a weak D call TRBD1 (5 bases). The germline gives CDR1 SGHDT, CDR2 YYEEEE. The CDR3 sequence is 14 residues long. With 2 bases removed from V and 7 bases from J, the gap between germline ends came to 15 bases. The chain's CDR3 is CASSFGEGAGGYTF. The CDR3 DNA follows: TGTGCCAGCAGCTTCGGGGAAGGGGCTGGTGGCTACACCTTC. The complete variable domain, with remaining parts taken from reference TRBV5-6 and TRBJ1-2, reads DAGVTQSPTHLIKTRGQQVTLRCSPKSGHDTVSWYQQALGQGPQFIFQYYEEEERQRGNFPDRFSGHQFPNYSSELNVNALLLGDSALYLCASSFGEGAGGYTFGSGTRLTVV.

The CDR3 DNA follows: TGCGCCAGCAGCCCCGGCGGGGAGGCAAACATTCAGTACTTC. Amino acid sequence: CASSPGGEANIQYF. The genes are TRBV5-1 and TRBJ2-4, with a possible D match to TRBD2 (6 bases). This CDR3 contains 14 residues. CDR1 and CDR2 (germline): SGHRS, YFSETQ. V lost 4 bases and J 6 bases, leaving 14 bases between the germline ends.

This chain connects TRBV4-1 to TRBJ2-5, with 9 bases lining up with TRBD1. Germline V gene data show CDR1 as MGHRA and CDR2 as YSYEKL. CDR3 length: 16 residues. V dropped 4 bases and J dropped 4; count of bases not matched to a gene: 10. The CDR3 coding sequence is TGCGCCAGCAGCCCAATAAGGGACAGGGTGGGAGAGACCCAGTACTTC. Translation: CASSPIRDRVGETQYF.

J is TRBJ2-4 and V is TRBV15, with D perhaps TRBD1 (5 bases). This CDR3 comprises 16 residues. V lost 2 bases, J lost 0 bases, and 11 bases lay in between. Germline loops: CDR1 LNHNV, CDR2 YYDKDF (reference sequence). CDR3 loop: CATSRPTELAKNIQYF. As DNA, the CDR3 is TGTGCCACCAGCAGACCGACAGAGCTAGCCAAAAACATTCAGTACTTC.

V is TRBV7-2 and J is TRBJ1-4; D is possibly TRBD1 (6 bases). The CDR3 has 14 residues. Germline V gene sequence: CDR1 SGHTA, CDR2 FQGNSA. V was pared by 6 bases and J by 5 bases, with 13 bases between. The CDR3 nucleotides read TGTGCCAGCAGACTTAGCAGGGGCAATGAAAAACTGTTTTTT. Translating gives CASRLSRGNEKLFF.

The genes are TRBV4-3 and TRBJ2-1; 8 nucleotides agree with TRBD2. V trimming: 0 bases; J trimming: 4 bases; junction bases outside the gene matches: 5. Per germline, CDR1 LGHNA and CDR2 YSLEER. The CDR3 extends over 16 amino acids. Written as DNA, the CDR3 is TGCGCCAGCAGCCAAGATAGGACTAGCCCTTACAATGAGCAGTTCTTC. Amino acids: CASSQDRTSPYNEQFF.

J is TRBJ1-2 and V is TRBV14; D gene ambiguous. Germline V gives CDR1 SGHDN, CDR2 FVKESK. CDR3 length: 21 amino acids. Trimming removed 1 base at V and 2 bases at J, with 29 bases between. Here the CDR3 reads CASSQGLPPSREGFPNYGYTF. CDR3 nucleotide sequence: TGTGCCAGCAGCCAAGGTCTCCCCCCCTCGCGTGAGGGCTTTCCCAACTATGGCTACACCTTC.

The rearrangement links TRBV12-3 or TRBV12-4 to TRBJ2-7, with D uncertain. CDR3 length equals 13 residues. Trimming pared 1 base from V and 4 bases from J, leaving 8 bases between. In DNA form, the CDR3 reads TGTGCCAGCAGTTTAGTTAGGACGTACGAGCAGTACTTC. It specifies CASSLVRTYEQYF.

This chain connects TRBV28 to TRBJ1-1, with D uncertain. Looked up from germline, CDR1 is MDHEN and CDR2 is SYDVKM. The CDR3 has 12 residues. The germline V and J ends were trimmed by 0 bases and 7 bases, with 6 bases remaining between them. CDR3 sequence: CASSLWGDEAFF. CDR3 DNA sequence: TGTGCCAGCAGTTTATGGGGAGATGAAGCTTTCTTT.

V is TRBV19 and J is TRBJ2-7; D possibly corresponds to TRBD2 (6 bases). V gave up 5 bases and J gave up 3 bases, with 11 bases separating them. Germline V CDR1 and CDR2: LNHDA, SQIVND (reference sequence). CDR3 size: 13 residues. This CDR3 reads CASSAGTNYEQYF. In DNA, the CDR3 is TGTGCCAGTAGTGCGGGGACGAACTACGAGCAGTACTTC.

The chain carries TRBV19 and TRBJ2-3; no definite D call. Germline CDR1 and CDR2: LNHDA and SQIVND (reference sequence). Trimming left V 5 bases short and J 6 bases short, with 12 bases between. This CDR3 comprises 13 residues. Written as DNA, the CDR3 is TGTGCCAGTAGTGATGACCCATCGGATACGCAGTATTTT. Protein: CASSDDPSDTQYF.

This rearrangement joins TRBV28 to TRBJ1-1; TRBD1 matches 7 bases. The germline CDR1 and CDR2 sequences are MDHEN and SYDVKM. This CDR3 region has 13 residues. V was pared by 8 bases and J by 3 bases, with 6 bases of the junction left unmatched. The CDR3 sequence: CASVRGRDTEAFF. Here the CDR3 DNA reads TGTGCCAGCGTTAGGGGGCGAGACACTGAAGCTTTCTTT. Drawing the rest from reference TRBV28 and TRBJ1-1, the complete variable domain is DVKVTQSSRYLVKRTGEKVFLECVQDMDHENMFWYRQDPGLGLRLIYFSYDVKMKEKGDIPEGYSVSREKKERFSLILESASTNQTSMYLCASVRGRDTEAFFGQGTRLTVV.

This clone was counted only a few times. V gene TRBV19 combines with J gene TRBJ1-5; 8 bases are a match to TRBD1. The J segment lost 6 bases and the V segment lost 10 bases, leaving 5 bases of the junction unmatched. The CDR3 contains 12 residues. Germline CDR1 is LNHDA and CDR2 is SQIVND (reference sequence). The CDR3 DNA follows: TGTGCCACCCGGACAGGGAGTCAGCCCCAGCATTTT. Encoded protein: CATRTGSQPQHF.

The chain is built from TRBV10-3 and TRBJ2-3; the match to TRBD1 covers 7 bases. The CDR3 is made up of 14 amino acids. After removal of 6 bases from V and 4 bases from J, the junction contained 7 bases not matched to a gene. Germline CDR1 and CDR2: ENHRY and SYGVKD. The CDR3 bases are TGTGCCATCAGGACGGGACAGTTTGCAGATACGCAGTATTTT. Protein: CAIRTGQFADTQYF.

The V gene is TRBV4-2, the J gene TRBJ1-1; perhaps TRBD1 as D (6 bases). Germline-derived CDR1 and CDR2 are LGHNA and YNFKEQ. V shed 4 bases and J shed 1 base, with 10 bases lying between them. The CDR3 is made up of 14 amino acids. Here the CDR3 reads CASSRETGNTEAFF. The CDR3 nucleotides read TGTGCCAGCAGCCGCGAGACAGGGAACACTGAAGCTTTCTTT.

The rearrangement links TRBV10-3 to TRBJ1-3, with 7 bases fitting TRBD1. This CDR3 spans 19 amino acids. Germline-derived CDR1 and CDR2 are ENHRY and SYGVKD. With V trimmed by 3 bases and J by 0 bases, 14 bases remained unmatched. The CDR3 DNA is TGTGCCATCAGTGACCCGAGGTTTTGGACAGGCGACTCTGGAAACACCATATATTTT. Its translation: CAISDPRFWTGDSGNTIYF.

V usage is TRBV2 and J usage is TRBJ2-7; a weak D match, TRBD2 (5 bases). CDR1 is SNHLY and CDR2 is FYNNEI in the germline V gene. This CDR3 is 14 amino acids long. V was cut by 7 bases and J by 0 bases, with 13 bases left in between. CDR3 bases: TGTGCCAGCATACGAGGGCGGTCCTCCTACGAGCAGTACTTC. Translated: CASIRGRSSYEQYF.

The V gene is TRBV30, the J gene TRBJ1-1; 10 bases agree with TRBD1. The V segment lost 7 bases and the J segment 1 base; nucleotides outside the gene matches: 3. The CDR3 is made up of 13 amino acids. Germline V gene lookup returns CDR1 GTSNPN and CDR2 SVGIG (reference sequence). CDR3 coding DNA: TGTGCCTCGAGGGACAGGGGGAACACTGAAGCTTTCTTT. Translation: CASRDRGNTEAFF.

V gene TRBV6-4 combines with J gene TRBJ2-6; D tentatively reads TRBD1 or TRBD2 (6 bases each). CDR1 is MRHNA, CDR2 SNTAGT, per germline. V shed 6 bases and J shed 2 bases, with 8 bases lying between them. The CDR3 sequence is 14 residues long. Here the CDR3 reads CASRRGAGANVLTF. DNA of the CDR3: TGTGCCAGCAGGAGGGGGGCTGGGGCCAACGTCCTGACTTTC.

The rearrangement links TRBV19 to TRBJ1-1, with 9 bases matching TRBD1. The CDR3 spans 14 residues. The junction had 7 bases not matched to a gene; V was cut back by 5 bases and J by 6 bases. Germline V gene sequence: CDR1 LNHDA, CDR2 SQIVND (reference sequence). As DNA, the CDR3 is TGTGCCAGTAGTCTACAGGGGGCGCGGGCTGAAGCTTTCTTT. Residues: CASSLQGARAEAFF.

This clone was observed a few times. The chain joins TRBV9 to TRBJ2-2; 7 bases are shared with TRBD1. The CDR3 totals 16 residues. The V and J ends lost 0 bases and 4 bases, in that order; junction bases with no gene match: 6. From germline, CDR1 is SGDLS and CDR2 YYNGEE. The CDR3 reads CASSVGGGAGTGELFF. In DNA, the CDR3 is TGTGCCAGCAGCGTAGGAGGGGGCGCCGGCACCGGGGAGCTGTTTTTT.

The chain recombines TRBV5-1 with TRBJ2-2; 7 bases agree with TRBD1. This CDR3 is built from 15 residues. The germline V gene encodes CDR1 SGHRS and CDR2 YFSETQ. The trim removed 1 base at V and 1 base at J, leaving 1 base unmatched. CDR3 region: CASSLRTGNTGELFF. The CDR3 nucleotides read TGCGCCAGCAGCTTGAGGACAGGGAACACCGGGGAGCTGTTTTTT.

The chain uses TRBV6-6 and TRBJ2-3, with a weak D call TRBD2 (6 bases). This CDR3 is built from 15 residues. Germline loops: CDR1 MNHNY, CDR2 SVGAGI (reference sequence). The V gene lost 6 bases and the J gene lost 0 bases, with 13 bases spanning the gap. CDR3 nucleotide sequence: TGTGCCAGCAGCATAACCGGGGGTAGCACAGATACGCAGTATTTT. It translates to CASSITGGSTDTQYF.

The V gene is TRBV5-1, the J gene TRBJ2-2; D is unresolved. CDR1 and CDR2 (germline): SGHRS, YFSETQ. The CDR3 extends over 13 amino acids. Between the trimmed V and J ends, which lost 0 bases and 7 bases, there was a span of 7 bases. The CDR3 here is CASSLGKVGELFF. The CDR3 nucleotides read TGCGCCAGCAGCTTGGGCAAGGTCGGGGAGCTGTTTTTT.

The chain employs TRBV28 and TRBJ2-3; no reliable D call. The V gene's germline CDR1 is MDHEN and CDR2 SYDVKM. CDR3 length: 12 amino acids. V was shortened by 0 bases and J by 4 bases, with 2 bases between the two germline ends. The chain's CDR3 is CASSLWSDTQYF. CDR3 sequence (DNA): TGTGCCAGCAGTTTATGGTCAGATACGCAGTATTTT.

J is TRBJ1-1 and V is TRBV6-5; D is uncertain. The CDR3 has 15 residues. Germline V lookup: CDR1 MNHEY, CDR2 SVGAGI. Trimming stripped 2 bases from V and 3 bases from J, with 13 bases between. The CDR3 nucleotides are TGTGCCAGCAGTTACGGCGGGGTGAGGCACACTGAAGCTTTCTTT. Protein sequence: CASSYGGVRHTEAFF.

The chain employs TRBV9 and TRBJ2-7, with TRBD1 identical over 9 bases. Trimming removed 4 bases from V and 3 bases from J; junction bases left unmatched: 14. Germline V gene sequence: CDR1 SGDLS, CDR2 YYNGEE. The CDR3 has 17 residues. The chain's CDR3 is CASSTRDSGTGIYEQYF. The CDR3 DNA sequence: TGTGCCAGCAGCACACGGGATTCCGGGACAGGGATCTACGAGCAGTACTTC.